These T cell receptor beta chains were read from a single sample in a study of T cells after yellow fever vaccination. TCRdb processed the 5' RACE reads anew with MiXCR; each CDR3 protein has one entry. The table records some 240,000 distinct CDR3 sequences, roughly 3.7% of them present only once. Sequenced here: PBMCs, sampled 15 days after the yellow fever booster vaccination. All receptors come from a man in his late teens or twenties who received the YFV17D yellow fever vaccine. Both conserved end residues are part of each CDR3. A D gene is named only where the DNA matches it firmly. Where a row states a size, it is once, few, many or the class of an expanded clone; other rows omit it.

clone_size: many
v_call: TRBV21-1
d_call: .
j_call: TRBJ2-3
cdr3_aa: CASSNRGEWKTDTQYF
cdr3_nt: TGTGCCAGCAGCAACAGGGGAGAGTGGAAAACAGATACGCAGTATTTT

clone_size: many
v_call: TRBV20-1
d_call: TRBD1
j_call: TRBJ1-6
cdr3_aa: CSARDAQGVNSPLHF
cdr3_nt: TGCAGTGCTAGAGATGCTCAGGGGGTTAATTCACCCCTCCACTTT

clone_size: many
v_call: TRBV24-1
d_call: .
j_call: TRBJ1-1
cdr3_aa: CATSDLRHLQGNTEAFF
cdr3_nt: TGTGCCACCAGTGATTTAAGACATCTACAGGGGAACACTGAAGCTTTCTTT

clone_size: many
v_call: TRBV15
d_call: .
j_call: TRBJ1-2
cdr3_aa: CATSRDSRGAREGYTF
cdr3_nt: TGTGCCACCAGCAGAGATTCCCGGGGGGCAAGGGAAGGCTACACCTTC

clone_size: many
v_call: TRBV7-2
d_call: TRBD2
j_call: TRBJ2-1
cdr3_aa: CASRPRGGLGYNEQFF
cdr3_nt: TGTGCCAGCAGACCCCGGGGGGGCCTCGGATACAATGAGCAGTTCTTC

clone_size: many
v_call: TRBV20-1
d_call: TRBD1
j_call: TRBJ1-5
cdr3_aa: CSARGDRENYQPQHF
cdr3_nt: TGCAGTGCTAGAGGGGACAGGGAGAATTATCAGCCCCAGCATTTT

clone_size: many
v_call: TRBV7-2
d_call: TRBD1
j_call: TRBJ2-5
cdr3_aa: CASSSLGGQGRRRETQYF
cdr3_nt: TGTGCCAGCAGTTCCCTAGGGGGACAGGGAAGAAGGCGAGAGACCCAGTACTTC

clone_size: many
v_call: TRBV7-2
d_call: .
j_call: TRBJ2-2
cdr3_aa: CASSSQGRRGELFF
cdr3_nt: TGTGCCAGCAGCTCCCAGGGAAGGCGCGGGGAGCTGTTTTTT

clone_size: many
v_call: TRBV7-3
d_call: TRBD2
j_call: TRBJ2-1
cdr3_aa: CASSQGLAGAPFF
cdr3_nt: TGTGCCAGCAGCCAGGGACTAGCGGGGGCCCCCTTCTTC

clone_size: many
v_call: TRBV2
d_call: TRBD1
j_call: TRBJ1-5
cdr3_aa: CASTLRTGGDQPQHF
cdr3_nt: TGTGCCAGCACCCTCCGGACAGGAGGGGATCAGCCCCAGCATTTT

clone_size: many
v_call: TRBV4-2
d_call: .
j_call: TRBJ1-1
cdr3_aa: CASSPLQGYTEAFF
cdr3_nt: TGTGCCAGCAGCCCGTTACAGGGATACACTGAAGCTTTCTTT

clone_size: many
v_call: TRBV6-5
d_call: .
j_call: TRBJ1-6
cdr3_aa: CASSYLRVGDSPLHF
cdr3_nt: TGTGCCAGCAGTTACCTCAGGGTGGGCGACTCACCCCTCCACTTT

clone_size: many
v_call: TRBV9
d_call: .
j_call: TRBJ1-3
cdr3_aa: CASSVGGQLNTIYF
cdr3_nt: TGTGCCAGCAGCGTAGGTGGGCAATTAAACACCATATATTTT

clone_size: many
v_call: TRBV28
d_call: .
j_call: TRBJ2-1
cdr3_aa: CASREAANNEQFF
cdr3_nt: TGTGCCAGCCGCGAGGCAGCGAACAATGAGCAGTTCTTC

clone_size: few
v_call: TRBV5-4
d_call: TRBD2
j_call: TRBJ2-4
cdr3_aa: CASSLDGGETKNIQYF
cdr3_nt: TGTGCCAGCAGCTTGGACGGGGGGGAGACCAAAAACATTCAGTACTTC

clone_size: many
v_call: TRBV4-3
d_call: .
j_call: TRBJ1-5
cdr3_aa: CASSQDLGISNQPQHF
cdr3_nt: TGCGCCAGCAGCCAAGATCTAGGTATTAGCAATCAGCCCCAGCATTTT

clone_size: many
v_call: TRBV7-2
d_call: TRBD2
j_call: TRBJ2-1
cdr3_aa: CASSLVGRGLSSYNEQFF
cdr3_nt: TGTGCCAGCAGCTTAGTAGGGAGGGGTCTTAGCTCCTACAATGAGCAGTTCTTC

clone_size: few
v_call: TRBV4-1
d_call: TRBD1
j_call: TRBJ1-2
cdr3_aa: CASSPEGQGLSYGYTF
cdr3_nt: TGCGCCAGCAGCCCAGAGGGACAGGGCTTGAGTTATGGCTACACCTTC

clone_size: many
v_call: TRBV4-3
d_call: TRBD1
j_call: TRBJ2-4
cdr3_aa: CASTVVTGSDIQYF
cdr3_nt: TGCGCCAGCACCGTTGTGACAGGGTCGGACATTCAGTACTTC

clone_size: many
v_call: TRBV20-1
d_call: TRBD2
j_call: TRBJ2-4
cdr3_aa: CSARDGRGAKNIQYF
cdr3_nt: TGCAGTGCTAGAGATGGGCGGGGGGCCAAAAACATTCAGTACTTC

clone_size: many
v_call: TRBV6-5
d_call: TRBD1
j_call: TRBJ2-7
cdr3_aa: CASSWDRALPEQYF
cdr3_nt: TGTGCCAGCAGTTGGGACAGGGCTCTACCTGAGCAGTACTTC

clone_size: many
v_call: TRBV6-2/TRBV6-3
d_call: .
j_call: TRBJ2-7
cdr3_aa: CASTPLRDVHEQYF
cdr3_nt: TGTGCCAGCACCCCGCTCCGGGACGTCCACGAGCAGTACTTC

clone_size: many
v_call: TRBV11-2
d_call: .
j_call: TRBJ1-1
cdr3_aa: CASSLVEGGEAFF
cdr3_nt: TGTGCCAGCAGCTTAGTTGAGGGGGGCGAAGCTTTCTTT

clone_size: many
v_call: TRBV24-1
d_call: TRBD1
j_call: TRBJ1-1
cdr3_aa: CAPSMTGGEEALNTEAFF
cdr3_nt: TGTGCCCCATCGATGACAGGGGGCGAGGAAGCCCTGAACACTGAAGCTTTCTTT

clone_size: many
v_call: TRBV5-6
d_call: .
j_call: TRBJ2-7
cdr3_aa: CASSLWGAIYEQYF
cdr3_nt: TGTGCCAGCAGCTTGTGGGGGGCCATCTACGAGCAGTACTTC

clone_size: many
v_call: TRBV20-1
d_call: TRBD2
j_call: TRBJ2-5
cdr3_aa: CSARRGGAGTQYF
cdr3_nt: TGCAGTGCTAGGCGCGGGGGGGCCGGGACCCAGTACTTC

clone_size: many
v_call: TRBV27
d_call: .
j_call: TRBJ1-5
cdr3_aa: CASSLSWSPNQPQHF
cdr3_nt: TGTGCCAGCAGTTTAAGCTGGAGTCCCAATCAGCCCCAGCATTTT

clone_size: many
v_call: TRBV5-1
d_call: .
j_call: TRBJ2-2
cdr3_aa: CASSLTGSGELFF
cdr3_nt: TGCGCCAGCAGCTTGACAGGTTCCGGGGAGCTGTTTTTT

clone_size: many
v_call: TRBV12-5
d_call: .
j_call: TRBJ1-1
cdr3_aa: CASGLYIGGNTEAFF
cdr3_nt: TGTGCTAGTGGTTTGTATATCGGGGGGAACACTGAAGCTTTCTTT

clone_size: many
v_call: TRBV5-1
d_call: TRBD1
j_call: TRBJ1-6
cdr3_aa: CASSLGTGGYNSPLHF
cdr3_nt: TGCGCCAGCAGCTTGGGGACAGGGGGATATAATTCACCCCTCCACTTT

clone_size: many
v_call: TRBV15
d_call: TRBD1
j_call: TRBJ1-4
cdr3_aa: CATSRGSAGAGGGEKLFF
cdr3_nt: TGTGCCACCAGCAGAGGCTCCGCGGGGGCAGGGGGTGGTGAAAAACTGTTTTTT

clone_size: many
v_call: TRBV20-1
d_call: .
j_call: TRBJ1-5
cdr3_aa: CSARPWGGFNQPQHF
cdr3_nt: TGCAGTGCTAGGCCTTGGGGAGGGTTCAATCAGCCCCAGCATTTT

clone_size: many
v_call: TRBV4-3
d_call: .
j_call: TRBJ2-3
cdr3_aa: CASSQDPTDQMDTQYF
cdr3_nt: TGCGCCAGCAGCCAAGATCCTACCGATCAGATGGATACGCAGTATTTT

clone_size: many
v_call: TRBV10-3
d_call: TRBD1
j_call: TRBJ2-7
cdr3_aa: CAISDSGTGRYEQYF
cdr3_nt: TGTGCCATCAGTGATTCTGGGACAGGGAGGTACGAGCAGTACTTC

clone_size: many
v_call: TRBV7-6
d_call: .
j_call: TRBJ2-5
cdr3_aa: CASSSVSQETQYF
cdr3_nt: TGTGCCAGCAGCTCGGTCTCCCAAGAGACCCAGTACTTC

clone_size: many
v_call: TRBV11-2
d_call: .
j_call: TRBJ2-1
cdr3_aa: CASSIGVVANEQFF
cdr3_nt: TGTGCCAGCAGCATCGGAGTTGTTGCCAATGAGCAGTTCTTC

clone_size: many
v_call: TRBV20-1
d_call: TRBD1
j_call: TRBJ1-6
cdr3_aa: CSGGQESNNSPLHF
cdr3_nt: TGCAGTGGCGGACAGGAGAGTAATAATTCACCCCTCCACTTT

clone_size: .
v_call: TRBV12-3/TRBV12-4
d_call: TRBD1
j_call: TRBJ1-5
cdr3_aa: CASSLVSGRGPNQPQHF
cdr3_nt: TGTGCCAGCAGTTTAGTTTCCGGCAGGGGGCCCAATCAGCCCCAGCATTTT

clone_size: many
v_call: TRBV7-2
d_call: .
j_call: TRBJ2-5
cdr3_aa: CASSRVTLGGKETQYF
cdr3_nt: TGTGCCAGCAGCCGAGTTACGTTAGGTGGCAAAGAGACCCAGTACTTC

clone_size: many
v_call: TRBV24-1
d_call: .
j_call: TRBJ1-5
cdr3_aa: CATSDLQWGRCLYQPQHF
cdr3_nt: TGTGCCACCAGTGATTTGCAATGGGGCAGGTGTTTGTATCAGCCCCAGCATTTT

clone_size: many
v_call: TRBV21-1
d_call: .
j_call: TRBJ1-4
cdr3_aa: CAIPGPGSEKLFF
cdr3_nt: TGTGCCATACCGGGACCCGGGAGTGAAAAACTGTTTTTT

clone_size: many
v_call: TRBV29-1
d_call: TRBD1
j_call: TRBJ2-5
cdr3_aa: CSARDTGGGETQYF
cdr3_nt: TGCAGCGCTAGAGACACAGGGGGCGGAGAGACCCAGTACTTC

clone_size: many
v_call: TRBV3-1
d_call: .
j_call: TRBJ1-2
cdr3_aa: CASSDTNSWDYGYTF
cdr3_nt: TGTGCCAGCAGCGATACGAACAGTTGGGACTATGGCTACACCTTC

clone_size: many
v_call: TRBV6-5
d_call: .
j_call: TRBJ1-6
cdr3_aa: CASSGLGLWSYNSPLHF
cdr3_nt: TGTGCCAGCAGTGGGTTGGGCCTGTGGTCCTATAATTCACCCCTCCACTTT

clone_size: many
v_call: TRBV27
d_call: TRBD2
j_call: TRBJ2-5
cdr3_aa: CASSLGSGGLETQYF
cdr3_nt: TGTGCCAGCAGTTTGGGTAGCGGGGGTCTGGAGACCCAGTACTTC

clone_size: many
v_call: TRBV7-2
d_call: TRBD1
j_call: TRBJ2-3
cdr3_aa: CASSTRTGLSTDTQYF
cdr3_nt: TGTGCCAGCAGCACCCGGACAGGGCTAAGCACAGATACGCAGTATTTT

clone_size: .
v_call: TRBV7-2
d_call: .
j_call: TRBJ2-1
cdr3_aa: CASRETGTEQFF
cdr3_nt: TGTGCCAGCAGGGAGACCGGGACCGAGCAGTTCTTC

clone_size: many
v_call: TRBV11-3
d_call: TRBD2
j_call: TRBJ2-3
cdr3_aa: CASSSPLAGGKSDTQYF
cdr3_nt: TGTGCCAGCAGCTCGCCCTTAGCGGGGGGCAAATCAGATACGCAGTATTTT

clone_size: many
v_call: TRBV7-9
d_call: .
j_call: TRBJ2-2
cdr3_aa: CASSSGTVNTGELFF
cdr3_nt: TGTGCCAGCAGCTCCGGGACGGTGAACACCGGGGAGCTGTTTTTT